This T cell receptor (beta chain) emerged from a study of shared clonotypes between healthy human individuals. The test was conducted at deep level. In replicate PCRs of unsorted PBMC, around 0.3 ug DNA, about 30,000 T cell genomes, was used. The table came from immunoSEQ multiplex PCR; TCRdb's copy has only in-frame clones and leaves some out. The sample has 450,000 to 500,000 clones; 70% to 85% are singletons. J gave up 10 bases and V 6 bases, and 8 bases lay outside the gene matches. Germline V gene lookup returns CDR1 MDHEN and CDR2 SYDVKM. This CDR3 has 12 residues. Study-level results: The sole specimen, blood, was sampled, and tissue repertoires likely differ.

With respect to this clone: Its target is not known.

The source material was PBMCs. The clonotype comes from a woman aged 40 to 49 in good health. Some clones in this sample may be carry-over from other donors' samples. The V gene is TRBV28, the J gene TRBJ1-1; 7 nucleotides align to TRBD1. In DNA form, the CDR3 reads TGTGCCAGCAGCCTTCGACAGGGCTTAGCTTTCTTT. It encodes CASSLRQGLAFF.